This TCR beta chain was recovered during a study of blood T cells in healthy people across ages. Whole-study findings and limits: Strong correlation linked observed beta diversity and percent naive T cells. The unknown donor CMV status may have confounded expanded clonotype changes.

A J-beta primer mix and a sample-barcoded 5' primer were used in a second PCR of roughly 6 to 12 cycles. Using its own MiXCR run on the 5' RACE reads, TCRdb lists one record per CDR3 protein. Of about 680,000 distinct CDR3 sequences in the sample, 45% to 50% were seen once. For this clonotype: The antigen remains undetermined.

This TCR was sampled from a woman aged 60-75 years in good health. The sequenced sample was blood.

CDR3 sequence reads: CASSPDRGHRSTEAFF. The CDR3 DNA follows: TGTGCCAGCTCACCGGACAGGGGGCATCGAAGCACTGAAGCTTTCTTT. The rearrangement links TRBV18 to TRBJ1-1, with TRBD1 matching over 11 bases. The CDR3 is 16 amino acids. The germline V gene encodes CDR1 KGHSH and CDR2 LQKENI. The V and J ends lost 3 bases and 4 bases, in that order; junction bases with no gene match: 7. Combining the CDR3 with reference TRBV18 and TRBJ1-1 gives the whole variable domain NAGVMQNPRHLVRRRGQEARLRCSPMKGHSHVYWYRQLPEEGLKFMVYLQKENIIDESGMPKERFSAEFPKEGPSILRIQQVVRGDSAAYFCASSPDRGHRSTEAFFGQGTRLTVV.